This TCR beta chain was sequenced for a study of molecular identifiers for immune sequencing clone quantification. TCRdb called the PCR reads again in MiXCR, with one record for every CDR3 protein. The data contain approximately 500,000 distinct CDR3 sequences, about a quarter of them singletons. This CDR3 is 13 amino acids long. Per germline, CDR1 MNHEY and CDR2 SVGAGI. Concerning this clonotype itself: It may be a read error: a sequence one base away is much more abundant.

The chain joins TRBV6-5 to TRBJ2-7; 7 bases align to TRBD1. Sequencing was done on a sample of naive CD8+ T cells from blood, with Jurkat cell RNA spiked in. Subset meaning: FACS-sorted CD8+CD4-CCR7+CD45RA+ naive T cells. This sequence originates from a human donor in good health. Some libraries in this study had Jurkat cell RNA spiked in. The CDR3 protein is CASSYATGYGQYF. CDR3 sequence (DNA): TGTGCCAGCAGTTACGCGACAGGGTACGGGCAGTACTTC.